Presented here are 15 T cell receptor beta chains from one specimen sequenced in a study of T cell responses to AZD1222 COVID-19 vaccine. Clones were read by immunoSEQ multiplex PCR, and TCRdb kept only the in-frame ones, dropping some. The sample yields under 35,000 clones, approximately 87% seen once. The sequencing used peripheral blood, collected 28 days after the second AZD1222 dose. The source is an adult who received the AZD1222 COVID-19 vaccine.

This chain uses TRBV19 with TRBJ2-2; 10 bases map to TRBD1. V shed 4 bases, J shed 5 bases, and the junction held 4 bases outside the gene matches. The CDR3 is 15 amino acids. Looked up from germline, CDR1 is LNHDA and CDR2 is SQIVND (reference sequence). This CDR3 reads CASSRDRGRTGELFF. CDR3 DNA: TGTGCCAGTAGTAGGGACAGGGGACGGACCGGGGAGCTGTTTTTT.

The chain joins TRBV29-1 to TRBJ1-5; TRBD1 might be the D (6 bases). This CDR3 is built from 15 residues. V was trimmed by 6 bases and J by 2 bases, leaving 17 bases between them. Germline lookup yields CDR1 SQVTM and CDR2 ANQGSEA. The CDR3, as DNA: TGCAGCGTCGTTTTGGGGGCCACAGGCAATCAGCCCCAGCATTTT. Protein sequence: CSVVLGATGNQPQHF.

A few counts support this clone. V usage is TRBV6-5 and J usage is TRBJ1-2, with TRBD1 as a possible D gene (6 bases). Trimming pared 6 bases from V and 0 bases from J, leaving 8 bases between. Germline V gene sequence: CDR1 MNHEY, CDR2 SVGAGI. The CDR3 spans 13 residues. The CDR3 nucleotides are TGTGCCAGCAGCCGGGACACTAACTATGGCTACACCTTC. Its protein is CASSRDTNYGYTF.

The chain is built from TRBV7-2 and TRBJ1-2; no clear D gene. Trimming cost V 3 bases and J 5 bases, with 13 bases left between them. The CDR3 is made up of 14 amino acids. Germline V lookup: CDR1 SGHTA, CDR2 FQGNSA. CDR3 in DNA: TGTGCCAGCAGCTTCTGGGGTGCTACTTATGGCTACACCTTC. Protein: CASSFWGATYGYTF.

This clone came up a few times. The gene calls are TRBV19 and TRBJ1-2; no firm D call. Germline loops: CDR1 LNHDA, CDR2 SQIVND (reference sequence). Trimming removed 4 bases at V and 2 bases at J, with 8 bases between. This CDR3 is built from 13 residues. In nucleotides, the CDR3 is TGTGCCAGTAGTAGAACAGAAAACTATGGCTACACCTTC. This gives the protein CASSRTENYGYTF.

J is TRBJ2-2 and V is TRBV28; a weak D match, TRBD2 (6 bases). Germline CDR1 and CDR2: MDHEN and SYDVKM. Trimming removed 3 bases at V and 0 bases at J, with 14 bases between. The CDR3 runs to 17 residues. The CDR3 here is CASSLGGLASNTGELFF. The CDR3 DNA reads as TGTGCCAGCAGTTTGGGTGGGCTAGCGTCGAACACCGGGGAGCTGTTTTTT.

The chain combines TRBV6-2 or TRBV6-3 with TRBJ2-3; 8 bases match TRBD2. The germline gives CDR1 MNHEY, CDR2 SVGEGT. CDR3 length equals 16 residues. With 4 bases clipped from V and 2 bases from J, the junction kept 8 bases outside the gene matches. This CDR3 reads CASSFAGGRVTDTQYF. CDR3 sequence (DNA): TGTGCCAGCAGTTTCGCGGGGGGCCGGGTCACAGATACGCAGTATTTT.

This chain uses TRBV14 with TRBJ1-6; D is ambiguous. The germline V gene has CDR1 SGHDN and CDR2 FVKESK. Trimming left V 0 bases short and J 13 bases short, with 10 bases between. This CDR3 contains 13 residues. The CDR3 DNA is TGTGCCAGCAGCCAAGATGCCCGTCTCCCCCTCCACTTT. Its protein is CASSQDARLPLHF.

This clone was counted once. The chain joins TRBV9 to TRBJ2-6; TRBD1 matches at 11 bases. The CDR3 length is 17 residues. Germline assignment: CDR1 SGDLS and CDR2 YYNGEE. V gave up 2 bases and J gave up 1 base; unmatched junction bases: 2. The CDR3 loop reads CASSVGTGGSGANVLTF. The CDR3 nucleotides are TGTGCCAGCAGCGTTGGGACAGGGGGTTCTGGGGCCAACGTCCTGACTTTC.

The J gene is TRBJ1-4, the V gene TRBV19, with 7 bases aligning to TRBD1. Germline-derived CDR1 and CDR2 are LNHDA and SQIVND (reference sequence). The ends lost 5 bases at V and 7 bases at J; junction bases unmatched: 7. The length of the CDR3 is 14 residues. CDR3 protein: CASSGGQYFEKLFF. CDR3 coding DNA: TGTGCCAGTAGTGGGGGACAGTATTTTGAAAAACTGTTTTTT. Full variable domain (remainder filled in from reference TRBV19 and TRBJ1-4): DGGITQSPKYLFRKEGQNVTLSCEQNLNHDAMYWYRQDPGQGLRLIYYSQIVNDFQKGDIAEGYSVSREKKESFPLTVTSAQKNPTAFYLCASSGGQYFEKLFFGSGTQLSVL.

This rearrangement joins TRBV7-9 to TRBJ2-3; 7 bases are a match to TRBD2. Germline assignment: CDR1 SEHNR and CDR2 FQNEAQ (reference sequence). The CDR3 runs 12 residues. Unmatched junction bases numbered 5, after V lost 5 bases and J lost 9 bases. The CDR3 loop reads CASSQRLATQYF. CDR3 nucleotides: TGTGCCAGCAGCCAAAGACTAGCCACGCAGTATTTT.

The DNA of the CDR3 is TGTGCCAGCAAAGACCTCGGGTTTCAAGAGACCCAGTACTTC. This encodes CASKDLGFQETQYF. The rearrangement joins TRBV19 to TRBJ2-5, with unresolved D. The germline V gene encodes CDR1 LNHDA and CDR2 SQIVND (reference sequence). Trimming took 9 bases from V and 2 from J, leaving 16 bases between them. The CDR3 contains 14 residues.

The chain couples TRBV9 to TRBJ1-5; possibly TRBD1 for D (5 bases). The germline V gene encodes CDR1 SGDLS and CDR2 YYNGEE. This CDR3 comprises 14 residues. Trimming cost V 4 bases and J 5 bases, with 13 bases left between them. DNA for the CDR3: TGTGCCAGCAGCTTTACGGGGGGGGATCAGCCCCAGCATTTT. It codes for CASSFTGGDQPQHF.

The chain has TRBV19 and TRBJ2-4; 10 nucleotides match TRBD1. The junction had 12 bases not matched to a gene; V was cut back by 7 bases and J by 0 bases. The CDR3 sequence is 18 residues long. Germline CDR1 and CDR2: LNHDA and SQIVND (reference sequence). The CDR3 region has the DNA TGTGCCAGTATCTCCGGGACAGGGGAGGGGAGAGCCAAAAACATTCAGTACTTC. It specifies CASISGTGEGRAKNIQYF. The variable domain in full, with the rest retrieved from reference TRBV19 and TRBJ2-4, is DGGITQSPKYLFRKEGQNVTLSCEQNLNHDAMYWYRQDPGQGLRLIYYSQIVNDFQKGDIAEGYSVSREKKESFPLTVTSAQKNPTAFYLCASISGTGEGRAKNIQYFGAGTRLSVL.

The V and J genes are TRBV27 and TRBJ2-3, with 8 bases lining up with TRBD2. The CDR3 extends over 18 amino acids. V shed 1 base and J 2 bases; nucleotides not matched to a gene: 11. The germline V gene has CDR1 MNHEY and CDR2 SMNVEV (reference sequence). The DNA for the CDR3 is TGTGCCAGCAGTTTATTTCACGAGCGGGGGCCGAACACAGATACGCAGTATTTT. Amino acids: CASSLFHERGPNTDTQYF.